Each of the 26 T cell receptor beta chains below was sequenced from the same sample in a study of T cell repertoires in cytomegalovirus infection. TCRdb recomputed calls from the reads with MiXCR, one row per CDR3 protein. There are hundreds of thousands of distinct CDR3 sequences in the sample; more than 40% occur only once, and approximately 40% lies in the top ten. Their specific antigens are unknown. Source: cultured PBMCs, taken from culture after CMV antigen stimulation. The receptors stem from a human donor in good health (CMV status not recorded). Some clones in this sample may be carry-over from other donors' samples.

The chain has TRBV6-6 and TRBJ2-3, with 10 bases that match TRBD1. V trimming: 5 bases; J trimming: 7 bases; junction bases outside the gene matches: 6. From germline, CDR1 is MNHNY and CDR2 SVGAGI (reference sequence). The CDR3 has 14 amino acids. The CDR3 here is CASSTRDRGHTQYF. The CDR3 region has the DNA TGTGCCAGCAGTACACGGGACAGGGGACATACGCAGTATTTT.

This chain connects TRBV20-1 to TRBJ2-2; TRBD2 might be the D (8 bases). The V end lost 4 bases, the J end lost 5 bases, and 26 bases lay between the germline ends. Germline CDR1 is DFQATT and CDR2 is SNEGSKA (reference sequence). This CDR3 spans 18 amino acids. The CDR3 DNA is TGCAGTGCTAAAAGGGCAGGGGGTAGCGGGATAGGGACCGGGGAGCTGTTTTTT. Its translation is CSAKRAGGSGIGTGELFF.

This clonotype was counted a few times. CDR3 sequence (DNA): TGTGCCAGCAGGGTGGGACAGATGCGACGAAAAACTAATGAAAAACTGTTTTTT. This codes for CASRVGQMRRKTNEKLFF. The chain has TRBV2 and TRBJ1-4; 7 bases are a match to TRBD1. CDR3 length: 18 residues. In germline, CDR1 is SNHLY, CDR2 FYNNEI. Trimming took 6 bases from V and 1 from J; bases not matched to a gene: 14.

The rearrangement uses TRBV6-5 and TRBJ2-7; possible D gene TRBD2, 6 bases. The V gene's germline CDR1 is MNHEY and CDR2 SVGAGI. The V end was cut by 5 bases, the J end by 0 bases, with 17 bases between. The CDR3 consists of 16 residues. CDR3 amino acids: CASSRRVAESSYEQYF. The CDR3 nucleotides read TGTGCCAGCAGTAGGAGGGTAGCGGAAAGCTCCTACGAGCAGTACTTC.

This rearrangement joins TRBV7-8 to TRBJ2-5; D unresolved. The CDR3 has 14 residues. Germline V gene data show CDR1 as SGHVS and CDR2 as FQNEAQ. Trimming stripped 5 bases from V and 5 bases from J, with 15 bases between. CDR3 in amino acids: CASSPRTVHETQYF. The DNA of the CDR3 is TGTGCCAGCAGCCCCCGGACCGTACATGAGACCCAGTACTTC.

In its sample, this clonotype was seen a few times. CDR3 coding DNA: TGTGCCAGCAGAGCGGGCCTCGGAATCGGAAAACTGTTTTTT. It encodes CASRAGLGIGKLFF. V gene TRBV2 combines with J gene TRBJ1-4; no reliable D call. The CDR3 is 14 residues long. Germline V gives CDR1 SNHLY, CDR2 FYNNEI. Trimming removed 6 bases at V and 10 bases at J, with 18 bases between.

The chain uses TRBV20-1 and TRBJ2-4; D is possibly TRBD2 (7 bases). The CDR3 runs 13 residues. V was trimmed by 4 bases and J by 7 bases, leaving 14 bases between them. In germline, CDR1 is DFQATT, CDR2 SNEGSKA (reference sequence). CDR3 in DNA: TGCAGTGCTACCCCTAGGGGGGGGAACATTCAGTACTTC. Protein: CSATPRGGNIQYF.

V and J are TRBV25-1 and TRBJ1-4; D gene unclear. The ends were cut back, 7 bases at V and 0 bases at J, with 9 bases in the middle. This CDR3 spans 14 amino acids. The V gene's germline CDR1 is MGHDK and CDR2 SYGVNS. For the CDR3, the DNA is TGTGCCAGCACCCCGGGGTCAACTAATGAAAAACTGTTTTTT. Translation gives CASTPGSTNEKLFF.

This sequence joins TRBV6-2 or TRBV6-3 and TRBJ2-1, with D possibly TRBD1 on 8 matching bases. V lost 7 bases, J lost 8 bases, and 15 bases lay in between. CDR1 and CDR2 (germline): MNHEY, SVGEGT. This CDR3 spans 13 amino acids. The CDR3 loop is CASKRTGRDEQFF. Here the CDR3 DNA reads TGTGCCAGCAAAAGGACAGGGAGGGATGAGCAGTTCTTC.

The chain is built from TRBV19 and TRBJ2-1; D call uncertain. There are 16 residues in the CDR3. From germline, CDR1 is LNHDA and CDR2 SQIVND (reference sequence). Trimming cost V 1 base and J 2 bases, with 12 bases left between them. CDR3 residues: CASSIAARSAYNEQFF. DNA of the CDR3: TGTGCCAGTAGTATAGCCGCTAGGAGCGCCTACAATGAGCAGTTCTTC.

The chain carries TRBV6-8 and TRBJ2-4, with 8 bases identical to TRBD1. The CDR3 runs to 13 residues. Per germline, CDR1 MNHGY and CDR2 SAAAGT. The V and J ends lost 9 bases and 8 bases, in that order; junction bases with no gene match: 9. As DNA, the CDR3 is TGTGCCAGTCAGGACAGGGTCTCGCACATTCAGTACTTC. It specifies CASQDRVSHIQYF.

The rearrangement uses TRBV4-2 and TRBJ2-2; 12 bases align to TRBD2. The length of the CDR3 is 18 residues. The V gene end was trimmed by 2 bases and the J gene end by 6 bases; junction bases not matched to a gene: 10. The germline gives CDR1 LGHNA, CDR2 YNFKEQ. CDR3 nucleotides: TGTGCCAGCAGCCAATCTCCCCCGACTAGCGGGGGCTCCGGGGAGCTGTTTTTT. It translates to CASSQSPPTSGGSGELFF.

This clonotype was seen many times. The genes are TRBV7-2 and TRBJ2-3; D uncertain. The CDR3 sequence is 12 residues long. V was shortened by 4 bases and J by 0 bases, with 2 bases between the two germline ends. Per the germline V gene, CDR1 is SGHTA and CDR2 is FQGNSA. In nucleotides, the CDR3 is TGTGCCAGCAGCTCAAGCACAGATACGCAGTATTTT. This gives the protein CASSSSTDTQYF.

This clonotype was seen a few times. The CDR3: CASSLAQWNTGELFF. In DNA form, the CDR3 reads TGTGCCAGCAGCTTAGCACAGTGGAACACCGGGGAGCTGTTTTTT. This chain links TRBV11-2 with TRBJ2-2; D not certain. CDR1 and CDR2 from the germline V gene are SGHAT and FQNNGV. The CDR3 runs 15 residues. The V end was cut by 1 base, the J end by 1 base, with 7 bases between.

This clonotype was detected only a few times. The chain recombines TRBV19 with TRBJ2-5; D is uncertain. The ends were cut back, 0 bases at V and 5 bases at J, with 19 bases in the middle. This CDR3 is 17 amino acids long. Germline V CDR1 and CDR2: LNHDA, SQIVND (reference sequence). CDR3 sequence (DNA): TGTGCCAGTAGTATAGATCTGACCTTTACAAGAAGGGAGACCCAGTACTTC. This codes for CASSIDLTFTRRETQYF.

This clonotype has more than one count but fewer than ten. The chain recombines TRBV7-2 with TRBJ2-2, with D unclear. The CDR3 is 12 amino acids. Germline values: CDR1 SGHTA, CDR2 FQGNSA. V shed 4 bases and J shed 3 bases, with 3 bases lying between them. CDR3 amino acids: CASSWDTGELFF. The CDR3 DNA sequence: TGTGCCAGCAGCTGGGACACCGGGGAGCTGTTTTTT.

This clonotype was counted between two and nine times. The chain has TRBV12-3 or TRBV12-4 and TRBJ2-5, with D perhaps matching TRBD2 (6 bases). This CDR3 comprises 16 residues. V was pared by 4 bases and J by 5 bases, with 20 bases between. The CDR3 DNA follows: TGTGCCAGCAGTTCTGCGTGGGTAGGGGCGGGGGAGACCCAGTACTTC. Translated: CASSSAWVGAGETQYF.

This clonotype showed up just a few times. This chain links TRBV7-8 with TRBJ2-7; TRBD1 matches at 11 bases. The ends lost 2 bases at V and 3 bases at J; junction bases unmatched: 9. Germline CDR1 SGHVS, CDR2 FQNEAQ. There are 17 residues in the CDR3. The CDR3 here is CASSLRAPGTGGYEQYF. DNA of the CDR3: TGTGCCAGCAGCTTAAGGGCTCCCGGGACAGGGGGCTACGAGCAGTACTTC.

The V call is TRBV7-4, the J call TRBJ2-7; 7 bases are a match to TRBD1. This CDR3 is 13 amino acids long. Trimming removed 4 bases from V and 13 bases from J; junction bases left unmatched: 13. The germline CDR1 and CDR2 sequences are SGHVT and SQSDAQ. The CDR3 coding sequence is TGTGCCAGCAGCTGGGGATCCGACAGGGCCTATTACTTC. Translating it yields CASSWGSDRAYYF.

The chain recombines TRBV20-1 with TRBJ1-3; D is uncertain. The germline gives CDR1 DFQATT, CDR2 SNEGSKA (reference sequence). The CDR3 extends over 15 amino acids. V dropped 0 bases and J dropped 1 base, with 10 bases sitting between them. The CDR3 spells CSAREAGQSGNTIYF. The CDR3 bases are TGCAGTGCTAGAGAGGCAGGCCAATCTGGAAACACCATATATTTT.

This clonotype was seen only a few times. CDR3 coding DNA: TGTGCCAGCAGCTTAGCCTTGGGACAGCAGATGAACACTGAAGCTTTCTTT. Residues: CASSLALGQQMNTEAFF. This chain joins TRBV7-2 and TRBJ1-1, with 7 bases aligning to TRBD1. The CDR3 covers 17 residues. With V trimmed by 0 bases and J by 0 bases, 7 bases remained unmatched. CDR1 SGHTA and CDR2 FQGNSA come from the germline V gene.

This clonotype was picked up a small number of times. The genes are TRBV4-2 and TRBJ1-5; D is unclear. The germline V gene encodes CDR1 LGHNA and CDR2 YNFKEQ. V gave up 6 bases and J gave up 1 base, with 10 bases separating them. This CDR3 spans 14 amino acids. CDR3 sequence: CASSSGSSNQPQHF. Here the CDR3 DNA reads TGTGCCAGCAGTTCCGGGTCCAGCAATCAGCCCCAGCATTTT.

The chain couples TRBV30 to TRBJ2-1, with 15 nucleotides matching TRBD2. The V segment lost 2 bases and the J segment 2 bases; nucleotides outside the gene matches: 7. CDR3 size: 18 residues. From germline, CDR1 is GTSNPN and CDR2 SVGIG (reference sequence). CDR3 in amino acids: CAWSKGLAGGLAYNEQFF. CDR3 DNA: TGTGCCTGGAGTAAGGGACTAGCGGGAGGCCTGGCCTACAATGAGCAGTTCTTC.

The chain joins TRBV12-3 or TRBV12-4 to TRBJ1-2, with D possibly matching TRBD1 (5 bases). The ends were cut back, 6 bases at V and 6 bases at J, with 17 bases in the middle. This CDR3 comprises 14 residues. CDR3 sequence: CASRSRDLLHGYTF. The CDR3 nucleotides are TGTGCCAGCAGGTCCCGGGACCTGCTACATGGCTACACCTTC.

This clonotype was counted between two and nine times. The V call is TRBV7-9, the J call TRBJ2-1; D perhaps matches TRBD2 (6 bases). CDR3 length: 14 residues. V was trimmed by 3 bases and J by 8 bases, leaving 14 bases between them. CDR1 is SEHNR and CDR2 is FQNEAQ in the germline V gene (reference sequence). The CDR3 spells CASSLDTSSDEQFF. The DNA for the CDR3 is TGTGCCAGCAGCTTGGACACTAGCAGCGATGAGCAGTTCTTC.

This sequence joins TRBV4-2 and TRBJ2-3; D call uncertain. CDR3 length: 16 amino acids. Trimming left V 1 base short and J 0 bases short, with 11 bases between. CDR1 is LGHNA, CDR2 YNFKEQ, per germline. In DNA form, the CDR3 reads TGTGCCAGCAGCCAAGTGGCCCAGAGAAGCACAGATACGCAGTATTTT. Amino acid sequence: CASSQVAQRSTDTQYF.